The entry below describes one T cell receptor (beta chain). These data belong to a study of Graves' ophthalmopathy and Graves' hyperthyroidism. RNA transcripts were the source from which TCR beta CDR3 regions were amplified. Second-round multiplex PCR followed a first-round RT-PCR using HTBI primers. MiXCR, applied by TCRdb to the multiplex PCR reads, yields one record per CDR3 protein. The sample holds 900,000 to 1,200,000 distinct CDR3 sequences; about two fifths are singletons and the top ten take approximately 12%. This CDR3 spans 17 amino acids. Deletions cut 1 base from V and 3 bases from J, with 18 bases between. Germline V gives CDR1 SGHTA, CDR2 FQGNSA.

Sequencing was done on a sample of peripheral blood or thyroid tissue (not recorded which). The rearrangement joins TRBV7-2 to TRBJ2-5; TRBD2 is a possible D gene (6 bases). The TCR was taken from an adult man with Graves' hyperthyroidism. The CDR3 DNA sequence: TGTGCCAGCAGCTTAGGTCCGCCGGGACTCGGAAAAGAGACCCAGTACTTC. The encoded protein is CASSLGPPGLGKETQYF.